Listed below are T cell receptor beta chains from one sample, sequenced in a study of cytomegalovirus exposure and HLA in healthy donors. Data came from immunoSEQ multiplex PCR; TCRdb stores just in-frame clones and leaves some out. This sample carries 95,000 to 150,000 clones, about 73% of them seen once, and the ten largest clones take approximately 6%. The sequenced material came from PBMCs. All receptors derive from a woman aged 40 to 55 in good health and CMV-seronegative. Each CDR3 is given with its conserved first and last residue. The order of the fields is D gene, clone size, V gene, J gene, CDR3 DNA, CDR3 protein. A D gene is named only where the DNA matches it firmly. Where a row states a size, it is once, few, many or the class of an expanded clone; other rows omit it.

d_call: TRBD1
clone_size: .
v_call: TRBV4-1
j_call: TRBJ2-5
cdr3_nt: TGCGCCAGCAGCCAAGTCAGCAGGGGGCAAGAGACCCAGTACTTC
cdr3_aa: CASSQVSRGQETQYF

d_call: .
clone_size: .
v_call: TRBV4-3
j_call: TRBJ2-1
cdr3_nt: TGCGCCAGCAGCCATGACAGTTACTACAATGAGCAGTTCTTC
cdr3_aa: CASSHDSYYNEQFF

d_call: .
clone_size: .
v_call: TRBV7-2
j_call: TRBJ2-2
cdr3_nt: TGTGCCAGCAGCCCCGATTCACGGAGAGGGGGAGAGCTGTTTTTT
cdr3_aa: CASSPDSRRGGELFF

d_call: .
clone_size: .
v_call: TRBV18
j_call: TRBJ1-3
cdr3_nt: TGTGCCAGCTCACAGGGGGCTGGAAACACCATATATTTT
cdr3_aa: CASSQGAGNTIYF

d_call: .
clone_size: few
v_call: TRBV5-4
j_call: TRBJ2-1
cdr3_nt: TGTGCCACGGTTGGCTACAATGAGCAGTTCTTC
cdr3_aa: CATVGYNEQFF

d_call: .
clone_size: .
v_call: TRBV5-1
j_call: TRBJ2-7
cdr3_nt: TGCGCCAGCAGCGCGGAGGGGATTACTTACGAGCAGTACTTC
cdr3_aa: CASSAEGITYEQYF

d_call: .
clone_size: .
v_call: TRBV28
j_call: TRBJ1-6
cdr3_nt: TGTGCCATCAATAGACGGACAAATTCACCCCTCCACTTT
cdr3_aa: CAINRRTNSPLHF

d_call: TRBD2
clone_size: .
v_call: TRBV19
j_call: TRBJ2-3
cdr3_nt: TGTGCCAGTAGTAGACTAGCGGGAACTAGCACAGATACGCAGTATTTT
cdr3_aa: CASSRLAGTSTDTQYF

d_call: .
clone_size: .
v_call: TRBV28
j_call: TRBJ2-7
cdr3_nt: TGTGCCAGCAGTTTAGAGGGTAGGGACTACGAGCAGTACTTC
cdr3_aa: CASSLEGRDYEQYF

d_call: TRBD1
clone_size: .
v_call: TRBV2
j_call: TRBJ2-2
cdr3_nt: TGTGCCAGCAGTCGGACAGGGGGCATCACCGGGGAGCTGTTTTTT
cdr3_aa: CASSRTGGITGELFF

d_call: TRBD2
clone_size: .
v_call: TRBV28
j_call: TRBJ2-1
cdr3_nt: TGTGCCATTCATGCGGGGGGCTCCTACAATGAGCAGTTCTTC
cdr3_aa: CAIHAGGSYNEQFF

d_call: .
clone_size: .
v_call: TRBV28
j_call: TRBJ2-7
cdr3_nt: TGTGCCAGCAGGGGGGGTAGGGATGCAGCGCAGTACTTC
cdr3_aa: CASRGGRDAAQYF

d_call: TRBD1
clone_size: .
v_call: TRBV2
j_call: TRBJ2-5
cdr3_nt: TGTGCCAGCAAATTCCGGACAGGAGAAAAAGAGACCCAGTACTTC
cdr3_aa: CASKFRTGEKETQYF

d_call: .
clone_size: few
v_call: TRBV7-9
j_call: TRBJ2-2
cdr3_nt: TGTTCCAGCAGCTTAGGACGGTCGGGGACCGGGGAGCTGTTTTTT
cdr3_aa: CSSSLGRSGTGELFF

d_call: .
clone_size: few
v_call: TRBV7-3
j_call: TRBJ2-1
cdr3_nt: TGTGCCAGCAGCTTAATGGCATTCGGGCCCGGGGGTGAGCAGTTCTTC
cdr3_aa: CASSLMAFGPGGEQFF

d_call: .
clone_size: .
v_call: TRBV14
j_call: TRBJ1-2
cdr3_nt: TGTGCCAGCAGCCAATTAGTGCCCGACTATGGCTACACCTTC
cdr3_aa: CASSQLVPDYGYTF

d_call: TRBD1
clone_size: .
v_call: TRBV7-3
j_call: TRBJ2-3
cdr3_nt: TGTGCCAGCAGCTTATGGGGAAGCAGGGGGCAAGATACGCAGTATTTT
cdr3_aa: CASSLWGSRGQDTQYF

d_call: TRBD1
clone_size: .
v_call: TRBV28
j_call: TRBJ1-1
cdr3_nt: TGTGCCAGCAGTTTATGGGGGACAGGGGGAGTCACTGAAGCTTTCTTT
cdr3_aa: CASSLWGTGGVTEAFF

d_call: .
clone_size: .
v_call: TRBV27
j_call: TRBJ2-7
cdr3_nt: TGTGCCAGCAGGAGGACAGAATACTACGAGCAGTACTTC
cdr3_aa: CASRRTEYYEQYF

d_call: TRBD1
clone_size: .
v_call: TRBV5-1
j_call: TRBJ2-2
cdr3_nt: TGCGCCAGCAGCTTGGACCTTCGGACAGGGCATTCCGGGGAGCTGTTTTTT
cdr3_aa: CASSLDLRTGHSGELFF

d_call: TRBD1
clone_size: .
v_call: TRBV6-1
j_call: TRBJ1-2
cdr3_nt: TGTGCCAGCAGGAGGGACAGCTATGGCTACACCTTC
cdr3_aa: CASRRDSYGYTF

d_call: TRBD2
clone_size: .
v_call: TRBV6-6
j_call: TRBJ2-1
cdr3_nt: TGTGCCAGCACCCCCGGGGGGGAGTACAATGAGCAGTTCTTC
cdr3_aa: CASTPGGEYNEQFF

d_call: TRBD2
clone_size: few
v_call: TRBV7-9
j_call: TRBJ2-2
cdr3_nt: TGTGCCAGCAGCTTCCCTAGCGGGACCGGGGAGCTGTTTTTT
cdr3_aa: CASSFPSGTGELFF

d_call: .
clone_size: .
v_call: TRBV10-1
j_call: TRBJ2-7
cdr3_nt: TGCGCCAGCAGCATGACCTCTCAGGTTTCCGAGCAGTACTTC
cdr3_aa: CASSMTSQVSEQYF

d_call: TRBD1
clone_size: .
v_call: TRBV5-4
j_call: TRBJ2-6
cdr3_nt: TGTGCCAGCAGCTTGCACAGGGGGCCTGGGGCCAACGGCCTGACTTTC
cdr3_aa: CASSLHRGPGANGLTF

d_call: TRBD1
clone_size: .
v_call: TRBV18
j_call: TRBJ1-5
cdr3_nt: TGTGCCAGCTCACTTGGGACAGAGAATCAGCCCCAGCATTTT
cdr3_aa: CASSLGTENQPQHF

d_call: .
clone_size: .
v_call: TRBV5-1
j_call: TRBJ2-7
cdr3_nt: TGCGCCAGCAGTGGACAGACCTCCTACGAGCAGTACTTC
cdr3_aa: CASSGQTSYEQYF

d_call: TRBD2
clone_size: .
v_call: TRBV14
j_call: TRBJ2-1
cdr3_nt: TGTGCCAGCCGGGAGGGCCAATACAATGAGCAGTTCTTC
cdr3_aa: CASREGQYNEQFF

d_call: .
clone_size: .
v_call: TRBV9
j_call: TRBJ1-2
cdr3_nt: TGTGCCAGCAGCGTGGGGGGAGGGGACTATGGCTACACCTTC
cdr3_aa: CASSVGGGDYGYTF

d_call: .
clone_size: few
v_call: TRBV27
j_call: TRBJ1-1
cdr3_nt: TGTGCCAGCTCGGGACTGCTGGAGACTGAAGCTTTCTTT
cdr3_aa: CASSGLLETEAFF

d_call: TRBD1
clone_size: .
v_call: TRBV5-1
j_call: TRBJ1-2
cdr3_nt: TGCGCCAGCAGCTTGGAGGCAGGGGGCAACTATGGCTACACCTTC
cdr3_aa: CASSLEAGGNYGYTF

d_call: TRBD2
clone_size: .
v_call: TRBV7-2
j_call: TRBJ2-3
cdr3_nt: TGTGCCAGCAGCTTAGCGGGAGGGCGGGGAGATACGCAGTATTTT
cdr3_aa: CASSLAGGRGDTQYF

d_call: TRBD2
clone_size: few
v_call: TRBV23-1
j_call: TRBJ2-7
cdr3_nt: TGCGCCAGCAGTCAATCGAATGGGGGAGGGGTGGCCTACGAGCAGTACTTC
cdr3_aa: CASSQSNGGGVAYEQYF

d_call: TRBD2
clone_size: few
v_call: TRBV7-2
j_call: TRBJ2-7
cdr3_nt: TGTGCCAGCCAACCGGGGGGGGCAATCTACGAGCAGTACTTC
cdr3_aa: CASQPGGAIYEQYF

d_call: .
clone_size: .
v_call: TRBV9
j_call: TRBJ2-3
cdr3_nt: TGTGCCAGCAGCGGCCCCCAGAAAGATACGCAGTATTTT
cdr3_aa: CASSGPQKDTQYF

d_call: .
clone_size: .
v_call: TRBV7-9
j_call: TRBJ2-1
cdr3_nt: TGTGCCAGCAGCTTGACTTTCCCCCCGCACAATGAGCAGTTCTTC
cdr3_aa: CASSLTFPPHNEQFF

d_call: .
clone_size: once
v_call: TRBV5-6
j_call: TRBJ2-5
cdr3_nt: TGTGCCAGCAGCTTGGGGTCAGCGCGAGAGACCCAGTACTTC
cdr3_aa: CASSLGSARETQYF

d_call: TRBD1
clone_size: .
v_call: TRBV6-6
j_call: TRBJ2-7
cdr3_nt: TGTGCCAGCAGTTACCCCGGGACAGAGTATTCCGAGCAGTACTTC
cdr3_aa: CASSYPGTEYSEQYF